Below, 8 T cell receptor beta chains from the same sample are listed, as sequenced in a study of cytomegalovirus exposure and HLA in healthy donors. In the PCR, 60 Vbeta and 13 Jbeta primers were used. Here immunoSEQ multiplex PCR was the method, and the copy in TCRdb shows in-frame clones only, minus some. The sample includes roughly 100,000 clones. The sequenced sample consisted of PBMCs. The receptors here all came from a young woman in good health and CMV-seronegative.

J is TRBJ2-7 and V is TRBV29-1; 8 nucleotides align to TRBD1. CDR1 and CDR2 from the germline V gene are SQVTM and ANQGSEA. The length of the CDR3 is 16 residues. J lost 0 bases, V lost 6 bases, and 13 bases had no gene match. The CDR3, as DNA: TGCAGCGTGGCAGGTGGGACAGGCGCCATCTCCTACGAGCAGTACTTC. Protein sequence: CSVAGGTGAISYEQYF.

The chain couples TRBV11-2 to TRBJ1-2; 10 positions agree with TRBD1. Germline-derived CDR1 and CDR2 are SGHAT and FQNNGV. The CDR3 spans 16 residues. V shed 5 bases and J 7 bases; nucleotides not matched to a gene: 13. DNA for the CDR3: TGTGCCAGCAGCCCGTTGACAGGGGGCATATCTAGTGGCTACACCTTC. Translating it yields CASSPLTGGISSGYTF. Variable domain in full (rest from reference TRBV11-2 and TRBJ1-2): EAGVAQSPRYKIIEKRQSVAFWCNPISGHATLYWYQQILGQGPKLLIQFQNNGVVDDSQLPKDRFSAERLKGVDSTLKIQPAKLEDSAVYLCASSPLTGGISSGYTFGSGTRLTVV.

The J gene is TRBJ2-1, the V gene TRBV5-1; 11 bases are shared with TRBD2. The CDR3 has 17 residues. The V gene's germline CDR1 is SGHRS and CDR2 YFSETQ. After removal of 0 bases from V and 1 base from J, the junction contained 3 bases not matched to a gene. The CDR3 reads CASSLARTSGSYNEQFF. The CDR3 DNA is TGCGCCAGCAGCTTGGCCCGGACTAGCGGGTCCTACAATGAGCAGTTCTTC. The full variable domain, with the rest looked up from reference TRBV5-1 and TRBJ2-1, is KAGVTQTPRYLIKTRGQQVTLSCSPISGHRSVSWYQQTPGQGLQFLFEYFSETQRNKGNFPGRFSGRQFSNSRSEMNVSTLELGDSALYLCASSLARTSGSYNEQFFGPGTRLTVL.

V gene TRBV23-1 combines with J gene TRBJ1-1, with a tentative D call TRBD1 (5 bases). TRBV23-1 is given ORF status, its function remaining uncertain. The CDR3 has 15 amino acids. Trimming took 5 bases from V and 0 from J, leaving 13 bases between them. CDR3 residues: CASSRGLGLNTEAFF. Written as DNA, the CDR3 is TGCGCCAGCAGTAGGGGTTTAGGGCTGAACACTGAAGCTTTCTTT.

This chain connects TRBV7-2 to TRBJ2-3; D is undetermined. The CDR3 runs to 14 residues. Between the trimmed V and J ends, which lost 3 bases and 4 bases, there was a span of 11 bases. Per germline, CDR1 SGHTA and CDR2 FQGNSA. The CDR3 spells CASSFLIAADTQYF. The CDR3 bases are TGTGCCAGCAGCTTCTTAATAGCAGCAGATACGCAGTATTTT.

J is TRBJ2-5 and V is TRBV5-4, with 7 positions matching TRBD1. CDR1 SGHNT and CDR2 YYREEE come from the germline V gene (reference sequence). Germline trimming cut 3 bases from V and 5 bases from J; bases unmatched to any gene: 10. The CDR3 runs 15 residues. CDR3 sequence: CASSSESRGWETQYF. Written as DNA, the CDR3 is TGTGCCAGCAGCTCGGAGTCCAGGGGGTGGGAGACCCAGTACTTC. The variable domain in full, completed from reference TRBV5-4 and TRBJ2-5, reads ETGVTQSPTHLIKTRGQQVTLRCSSQSGHNTVSWYQQALGQGPQFIFQYYREEENGRGNFPPRFSGLQFPNYSSELNVNALELDDSALYLCASSSESRGWETQYFGPGTRLLVL.

This sequence joins TRBV28 and TRBJ2-7; D might be TRBD2 (5 bases). The V gene lost 6 bases and the J gene lost 3 bases, with 18 bases spanning the gap. The CDR3 has 15 residues. Germline values: CDR1 MDHEN, CDR2 SYDVKM. The CDR3 nucleotides read TGTGCCAGCAGCCGCTTACTAGTGCAGGTCTACGAGCAGTACTTC. Translated: CASSRLLVQVYEQYF.

V is TRBV7-9 and J is TRBJ2-6, with 7 bases lining up with TRBD2. The V gene end was trimmed by 7 bases and the J gene end by 4 bases; junction bases not matched to a gene: 10. This CDR3 has 16 amino acids. CDR1 and CDR2 from the germline V gene are SEHNR and FQNEAQ (reference sequence). The CDR3 nucleotides read TGTGCCAGCATCCCTAGGGAGGGGACCGGGGCCAACGTCCTGACTTTC. This translates into CASIPREGTGANVLTF.